The 4 T cell receptor beta chains reported below all come from one sample, sequenced in a study of cytomegalovirus exposure and HLA in healthy donors. The study ran its PCR with 60 Vbeta and 13 Jbeta primers. Only in-frame clones appear in the TCRdb table, and some are missing; sequencing was by immunoSEQ multiplex PCR. The table includes about 160,000 clones, around 84% detected once. Sequencing used PBMCs. These receptors all come from a woman aged 40 to 50 in good health and CMV-seronegative.

The genes are TRBV2 and TRBJ2-7, with D possibly matching TRBD2 (5 bases). The V end was cut by 6 bases, the J end by 2 bases, with 11 bases between. The CDR3 is 13 amino acids. Germline V gene data show CDR1 as SNHLY and CDR2 as FYNNEI. The DNA of the CDR3 is TGTGCCAGCAGGGACTGGGTTACCTACGAGCAGTACTTC. It yields the protein CASRDWVTYEQYF. Full variable domain (outside the CDR3, taken from reference TRBV2 and TRBJ2-7): EPEVTQTPSHQVTQMGQEVILRCVPISNHLYFYWYRQILGQKVEFLVSFYNNEISEKSEIFDDQFSVERPDGSNFTLKIRSTKLEDSAMYFCASRDWVTYEQYFGPGTRLTVT.

This chain connects TRBV9 to TRBJ1-4, with TRBD1 as a possible D gene (5 bases). CDR1 is SGDLS and CDR2 is YYNGEE in the germline V gene. The CDR3 runs to 15 residues. The V gene lost 4 bases and the J gene lost 7 bases, with 17 bases spanning the gap. This CDR3 reads CASSLAGTRSEKLFF. The CDR3 DNA is TGTGCCAGCAGCCTAGCGGGGACTCGGAGTGAAAAACTGTTTTTT.

This sequence joins TRBV19 and TRBJ1-5; 7 bases are shared with TRBD1. CDR1 and CDR2 from the germline V gene are LNHDA and SQIVND (reference sequence). J lost 7 bases, V lost 7 bases, and 7 bases had no gene match. CDR3 size: 13 residues. This CDR3 reads CASNYRGQQPQHF. The CDR3 nucleotides read TGTGCCAGTAACTACAGGGGCCAACAGCCCCAGCATTTT.

This clone has a single count. J is TRBJ1-1 and V is TRBV7-9; D perhaps matches TRBD1 (6 bases). The ends were cut back, 8 bases at V and 4 bases at J, with 14 bases in the middle. The length of the CDR3 is 13 residues. CDR1 and CDR2 from the germline V gene are SEHNR and FQNEAQ (reference sequence). The CDR3 bases are TGTGCCAGCGTTACAGGGACGGGCACTGAAGCTTTCTTT. It translates to CASVTGTGTEAFF.